These 10 T cell receptor beta chains came from one sample sequenced in a study of cytomegalovirus exposure and HLA in healthy donors. 60 Vbeta and 13 Jbeta primers were used in PCR. The repertoire was sequenced with immunoSEQ multiplex PCR; TCRdb's copy has only in-frame clones and lacks some. In the table there are around 180,000 clones, roughly 83% of which are singletons. Sequenced material: PBMCs. The receptor source for this set is a boy under 10 years old in good health and CMV-seronegative.

This sequence joins TRBV6-6 and TRBJ1-1, with no clear D. V lost 5 bases, J lost 1 base, and 8 bases lay in between. The CDR3 is 13 residues long. Germline V gives CDR1 MNHNY, CDR2 SVGAGI (reference sequence). The CDR3 protein is CASSLSENTEAFF. The CDR3 DNA reads as TGTGCCAGCAGTCTCAGCGAGAACACTGAAGCTTTCTTT.

The chain recombines TRBV7-2 with TRBJ2-6; D remains ambiguous. Germline values: CDR1 SGHTA, CDR2 FQGNSA. CDR3 length: 15 residues. V lost 5 bases and J lost 0, with 8 bases in between. The CDR3 DNA sequence: TGTGCCAGCAGCCCTGGTAGCTCTGGGGCCAACGTCCTGACTTTC. It encodes CASSPGSSGANVLTF.

V usage is TRBV30 and J usage is TRBJ1-6; 7 nucleotides match TRBD1. CDR1 GTSNPN and CDR2 SVGIG come from the germline V gene (reference sequence). CDR3 length: 15 amino acids. V dropped 2 bases and J dropped 9; count of bases not matched to a gene: 10. The CDR3, as DNA: TGTGCCTGGAGTCCAATACCAGGGGGAGGTTCACCCCTCCACTTT. Amino acids: CAWSPIPGGGSPLHF.

The V gene is TRBV4-1, the J gene TRBJ2-2; D remains unclear. The CDR3 has 13 residues. Per the germline V gene, CDR1 is MGHRA and CDR2 is YSYEKL. V lost 0 bases, J lost 6 bases, and 5 bases lay in between. The CDR3 region is CASSQDYAGELFF. The CDR3 region has the DNA TGCGCCAGCAGCCAAGACTATGCCGGGGAGCTGTTTTTT.

This clone was detected a few times. The J gene is TRBJ2-1, the V gene TRBV6-5; 9 nucleotides agree with TRBD1. The CDR3 loop spans 15 amino acids. Germline values: CDR1 MNHEY, CDR2 SVGAGI. V was pared by 6 bases and J by 1 base, with 4 bases of the junction left unmatched. The CDR3 here is CASRADRGSYNEQFF. The CDR3 bases are TGTGCCAGCAGAGCGGACAGGGGATCCTACAATGAGCAGTTCTTC.

The chain uses TRBV7-2 and TRBJ2-7; 8 nucleotides agree with TRBD2. Trimming cost V 3 bases and J 4 bases; bases outside gene matches: 14. CDR1 SGHTA and CDR2 FQGNSA come from the germline V gene. CDR3 length: 17 residues. The CDR3 sequence is CASSFLSGAGVGYEQYF. The CDR3 nucleotides are TGTGCCAGCAGCTTCCTTAGCGGGGCGGGAGTAGGGTACGAGCAGTACTTC.

This clone has only a few counts. This chain uses TRBV6-1 with TRBJ1-5; D gene unclear. The CDR3 has 15 residues. V was cut by 1 base and J by 0 bases, with 7 bases left in between. CDR1 MNHNS and CDR2 SASEGT come from the germline V gene. CDR3 protein: CASSEDSYSNQPQHF. The CDR3 DNA reads TGTGCCAGCAGTGAAGACAGTTATAGCAATCAGCCCCAGCATTTT.

V gene TRBV30 combines with J gene TRBJ1-2; 9 bases are shared with TRBD1. The CDR3 contains 13 residues. Per germline, CDR1 GTSNPN and CDR2 SVGIG (reference sequence). The V gene end was trimmed by 5 bases and the J gene end by 3 bases; junction bases not matched to a gene: 4. CDR3 in DNA: TGTGCCTGGGGGACAGGGTCCGACTATGGCTACACCTTC. Residues: CAWGTGSDYGYTF.

In DNA, the CDR3 is TGTGCCAGCAGCTTAGATGGTCAGCGGGAGAAGGTTGAGCAGTTCTTC. This sequence encodes CASSLDGQREKVEQFF. The genes are TRBV11-3 and TRBJ2-1, with 8 bases identical to TRBD2. This CDR3 has 16 amino acids. V gave up 0 bases and J gave up 9 bases; unmatched junction bases: 10. CDR1 is SGHNT, CDR2 YENEEA, per germline.

V is TRBV6-5 and J is TRBJ1-5, with 7 bases that match TRBD1. The CDR3 length is 15 residues. J lost 2 bases, V lost 5 bases, and 6 bases had no gene match. Germline V gene sequence: CDR1 MNHEY, CDR2 SVGAGI. CDR3 DNA sequence: TGTGCCAGCAGTACAGGGGAGGAGGGCAATCAGCCCCAGCATTTT. Translated, it gives CASSTGEEGNQPQHF.